This TCR beta chain was profiled in a study of PD-L1 blockade in urothelial cancer. Turning to the study itself: Once treatment had started, blood was analyzed at 3 weeks (second dose) and again at 6 weeks.

CDR1 SGHTA and CDR2 FQGNSA come from the germline V gene. Trimming left V 1 base short and J 7 bases short, with 16 bases between. The CDR3 contains 16 residues. Synthetically made TCR analog templates were put into each PCR as spikes. Clones were read by immunoSEQ multiplex PCR, and TCRdb kept only the in-frame ones, dropping some. The sample yields about 95,000 clones, roughly 90% seen once. Sample time point: pretreatment peripheral blood. The clonotype comes from a man aged 60 to 75 with urothelial cancer. J is TRBJ1-4 and V is TRBV7-2; possible D gene TRBD1, 5 bases. Sequenced here: PBMCs, sampled around atezolizumab (anti-PD-L1) treatment. The CDR3 reads CASSLVGAGVGEKLFF. CDR3 bases: TGTGCCAGCAGCTTAGTCGGCGCGGGGGTGGGTGAAAAACTGTTTTTT.